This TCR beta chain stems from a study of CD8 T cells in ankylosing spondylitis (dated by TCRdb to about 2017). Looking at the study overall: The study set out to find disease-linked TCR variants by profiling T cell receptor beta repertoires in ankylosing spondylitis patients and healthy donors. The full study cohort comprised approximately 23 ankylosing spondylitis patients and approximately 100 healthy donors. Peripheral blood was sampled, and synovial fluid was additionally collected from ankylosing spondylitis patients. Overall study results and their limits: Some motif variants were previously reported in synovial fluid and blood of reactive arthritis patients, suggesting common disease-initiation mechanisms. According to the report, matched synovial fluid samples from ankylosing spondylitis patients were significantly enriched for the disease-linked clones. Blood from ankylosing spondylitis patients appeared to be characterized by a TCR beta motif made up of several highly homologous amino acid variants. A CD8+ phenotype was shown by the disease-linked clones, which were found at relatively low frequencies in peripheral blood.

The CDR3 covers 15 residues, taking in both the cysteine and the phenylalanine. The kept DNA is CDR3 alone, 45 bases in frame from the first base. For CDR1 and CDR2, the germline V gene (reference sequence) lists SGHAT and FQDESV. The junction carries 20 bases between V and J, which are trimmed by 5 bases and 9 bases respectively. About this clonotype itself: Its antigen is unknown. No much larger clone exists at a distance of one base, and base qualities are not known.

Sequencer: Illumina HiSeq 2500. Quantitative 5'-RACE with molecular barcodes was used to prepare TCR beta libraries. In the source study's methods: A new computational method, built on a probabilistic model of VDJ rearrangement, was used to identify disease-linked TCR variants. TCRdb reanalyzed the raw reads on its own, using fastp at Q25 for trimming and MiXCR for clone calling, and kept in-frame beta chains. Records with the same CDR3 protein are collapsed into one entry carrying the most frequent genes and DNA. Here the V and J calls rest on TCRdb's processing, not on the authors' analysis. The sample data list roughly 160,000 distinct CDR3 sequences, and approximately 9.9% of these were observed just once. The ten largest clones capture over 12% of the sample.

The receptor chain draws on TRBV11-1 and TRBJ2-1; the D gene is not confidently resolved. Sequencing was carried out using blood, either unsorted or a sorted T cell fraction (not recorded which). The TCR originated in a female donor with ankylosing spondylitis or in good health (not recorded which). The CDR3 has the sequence CASSELITTNGEQFF. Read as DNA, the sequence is TGTGCCAGCAGCGAACTTATCACCACTAACGGTGAGCAGTTCTTC.